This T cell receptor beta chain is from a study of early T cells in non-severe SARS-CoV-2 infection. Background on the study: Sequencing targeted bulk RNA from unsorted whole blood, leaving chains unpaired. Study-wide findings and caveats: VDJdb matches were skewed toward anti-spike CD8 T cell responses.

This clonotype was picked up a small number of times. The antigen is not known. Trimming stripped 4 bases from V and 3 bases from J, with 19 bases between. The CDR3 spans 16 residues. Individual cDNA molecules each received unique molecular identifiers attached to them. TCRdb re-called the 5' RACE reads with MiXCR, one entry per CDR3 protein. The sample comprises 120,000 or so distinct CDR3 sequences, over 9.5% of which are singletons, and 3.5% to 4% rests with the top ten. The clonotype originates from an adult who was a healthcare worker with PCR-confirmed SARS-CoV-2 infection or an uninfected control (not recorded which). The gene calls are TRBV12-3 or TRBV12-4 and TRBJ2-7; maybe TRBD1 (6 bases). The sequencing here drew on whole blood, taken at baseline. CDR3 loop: CASSSRINTGNYEQYF. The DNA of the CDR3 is TGTGCCAGCAGTTCAAGAATAAACACAGGGAACTACGAGCAGTACTTC.